The text below deals with one T cell receptor (beta chain). This clone occurred once. The target of this receptor is not known. Base-call qualities are not available, and no considerably larger clone is one nucleotide away. These data belong to a study of siplizumab effects on memory and regulatory T cells (dated by TCRdb to the late 2010s). Study-level background: The effect of the anti-CD2 antibody siplizumab on alloreactive T-cell subsets was examined in allogeneic mixed lymphocyte reactions constructed from human PBMCs. What the authors observed across the whole study: Among mappable alloreactive CD4+ clones, the Treg-derived fraction averaged about 70% with siplizumab versus around 25% in control reactions. Because sequences at frequencies below about 10^-5 were poorly captured, only a minor fraction of alloreactive clones could be mapped back to unstimulated subsets. About 80-96% of proliferating CD4+ or CD8+ clones could not be given a naive or memory phenotype. No functional confirmation was obtained for the suppressive function of proliferating Tregs from siplizumab cultures. The cumulative frequency of alloreactive sequences traceable to unstimulated CD4+ memory T cells was significantly reduced by siplizumab. Greater diversity appeared to be present in unstimulated naive T cells than in memory T cells, and a substantial contribution to the alloresponse seemed to be made by naive cells.

Trimming costs V 7 bases and J 3 bases, and their ends lie 19 bases apart. Looking up the germline V gene (reference sequence) yields CDR1 LNHDA and CDR2 SQIVND. The CDR3 spans 16 residues, from the cysteine through the phenylalanine. Only the CDR3 portion is preserved as DNA: 48 bases, with reading frame beginning at the first base. TCRbeta CDR3 sequencing was performed on sorted unstimulated T cells and on proliferating T cells recovered from mixed lymphocyte reactions. Fresh whole blood from some eleven HLA-typed healthy donors was used to isolate PBMCs. Unstimulated CD4+ regulatory T cells were FACS-sorted to map the origin of alloreactive clones. Libraries came from the immunoSEQ multiplex PCR assay. Approximately 100,000 TCR templates per sample were assayed on the deep sequencing platform. Genomic DNA extracted from sorted T cells was used for TCRbeta CDR3 sequencing. Regarding the original processing steps: The R programming language was used for clonal analysis of the TCRbeta CDR3 data. Alloreactive CD4+ and CD8+ clones were identified by comparing unstimulated samples to CFSE-low samples taken after the reaction. Regulatory or non-regulatory origin of alloreactive CD4+ clones was assigned by matching sequences to the sorted unstimulated Treg and non-Treg repertoires. TCRdb took over this immuneACCESS table, retaining in-frame rearrangements with V and J assigned. Such tables are incomplete; in checked studies, under half of the missing clones stem from an unresolved V gene, and the remainder is unexplained. V and J calls and clone size are as listed in that table; D and trimming were resolved from the DNA. Here the sample has tens of thousands of clones; roughly 87% occur a single time. The leading ten clones occupy approximately 1.5% of the sample.

This receptor was identified in a human donor in good health. The sequenced sample consisted of Tregs sorted from blood. The rearrangement joined TRBV19 to TRBJ1-5; the D gene cannot be named for sure. The CDR3 region: CASTYFSGTNNQPQHF. The sequenced DNA is TGTGCCAGTACCTACTTTTCGGGAACGAACAATCAGCCCCAGCATTTT.